This T cell receptor beta chain was identified during a study of blood T cells in healthy people across ages. The use of a sample-barcoded 5' primer and a J-beta primer mix characterized a second PCR of roughly 6 to 11 cycles. TCRdb reanalysed the 5' RACE reads using MiXCR and keeps one entry per CDR3 protein. This table has about 970,000 distinct CDR3 sequences, about 53% appearing once. This clonotype was detected a few times. The TCR originated in a woman aged 60-75 years in good health. The sample comprised blood.

The CDR3 region is CASSLSGGSSNQPQHF. The DNA for the CDR3 is TGTGCCAGCAGTTTATCGGGAGGCTCTAGCAATCAGCCCCAGCATTTT. V and J are TRBV12-3 or TRBV12-4 and TRBJ1-5; D unresolved. This CDR3 has 16 amino acids. V lost 2 bases, J lost 0 bases, and 11 bases lay in between.